This is a list of T cell receptor beta chains from one sample in a study of post-analysis software for immune sequencing data. TCRdb re-called the PCR reads with MiXCR, one entry per CDR3 protein. The sample yields roughly 600,000 distinct CDR3 sequences, roughly 46% seen once. The sample taken for sequencing was blood. The receptor set was obtained from a girl aged 10-17 years with multiple sclerosis. The CDR3 runs from the conserved cysteine through the conserved F or W. D genes are given only for firm matches. Size is stated for part of the rows, as once, few or many counts, or as a class when the clone is expanded.

CDR3 protein: CASSPGTSGIYEQYF; CDR3 DNA: TGCGCCAGCAGCCCGGGGACTAGCGGGATCTATGAGCAGTACTTC; V gene: TRBV5-1; CDR3 length: 15; J gene: TRBJ2-7; clone size: -; D gene: TRBD2
CDR3 protein: CASRLGDYEQYF; CDR3 DNA: TGTGCCAGCAGGTTAGGGGACTACGAGCAGTACTTC; V gene: TRBV12-3/TRBV12-4; CDR3 length: 12; J gene: TRBJ2-7; clone size: few; D gene: -
CDR3 protein: CASGMTGTRNTEAFF; CDR3 DNA: TGTGCCAGCGGGATGACCGGGACGAGGAACACTGAAGCTTTCTTT; V gene: TRBV7-8; CDR3 length: 15; J gene: TRBJ1-1; clone size: -; D gene: -
CDR3 protein: CSARSTSSPCNEQFF; CDR3 DNA: TGCAGTGCTAGATCTACTAGTAGCCCCTGCAATGAGCAGTTCTTC; V gene: TRBV20-1; CDR3 length: 15; J gene: TRBJ2-1; clone size: -; D gene: -
CDR3 protein: CASSLGHRDTEAFF; CDR3 DNA: TGCGCCAGCAGCTTGGGACATCGGGACACTGAAGCTTTCTTT; V gene: TRBV5-1; CDR3 length: 14; J gene: TRBJ1-1; clone size: -; D gene: -
CDR3 protein: CSARPVGVHYGYTF; CDR3 DNA: TGCAGTGCTAGGCCTGTGGGTGTTCACTATGGCTACACCTTC; V gene: TRBV20-1; CDR3 length: 14; J gene: TRBJ1-2; clone size: few; D gene: -
CDR3 protein: CASSKQGTNEQFF; CDR3 DNA: TGCGCCAGCAGCAAACAGGGGACAAATGAGCAGTTCTTC; V gene: TRBV5-1; CDR3 length: 13; J gene: TRBJ2-1; clone size: few; D gene: TRBD1
CDR3 protein: CSARSTSGRETQYF; CDR3 DNA: TGCAGTGCTAGGTCGACTAGCGGGAGGGAGACCCAGTACTTC; V gene: TRBV20-1; CDR3 length: 14; J gene: TRBJ2-5; clone size: -; D gene: TRBD2
CDR3 protein: CASSLLSDSSCEQYF; CDR3 DNA: TGTGCCAGCAGCTTACTCTCTGACAGCTCCTGCGAGCAGTACTTC; V gene: TRBV7-2; CDR3 length: 15; J gene: TRBJ2-7; clone size: -; D gene: -
CDR3 protein: CSAPGQENYGCTF; CDR3 DNA: -; V gene: TRBV20-1; CDR3 length: 13; J gene: TRBJ1-2; clone size: -; D gene: -
CDR3 protein: CAWSRPGTGNQPQHF; CDR3 DNA: TGTGCCTGGAGCCGCCCCGGGACAGGGAATCAGCCCCAGCATTTT; V gene: TRBV30; CDR3 length: 15; J gene: TRBJ1-5; clone size: few; D gene: TRBD1
CDR3 protein: CATIREGTEVIYGYTF; CDR3 DNA: TGTGCCACCATTCGGGAAGGGACAGAAGTTATCTATGGCTACACCTTC; V gene: TRBV2; CDR3 length: 16; J gene: TRBJ1-2; clone size: few; D gene: TRBD1
CDR3 protein: CAISGLRGSYNEQFF; CDR3 DNA: TGTGCCATCAGTGGCCTCAGGGGCTCCTACAATGAGCAGTTCTTC; V gene: TRBV10-3; CDR3 length: 15; J gene: TRBJ2-1; clone size: -; D gene: -
CDR3 protein: CASSPIAGTNDQYF; CDR3 DNA: TGTGCCAGCAGTCCCATAGCGGGGACGAACGATCAGTACTTC; V gene: TRBV12-3/TRBV12-4; CDR3 length: 14; J gene: TRBJ2-7; clone size: -; D gene: TRBD2